The 3 T cell receptor beta chains given below trace back to one sample, sequenced in a study of blood T cell repertoires in COVID-19. Repertoires were generated with immunoSEQ multiplex PCR, while TCRdb's copy carries only in-frame clones and drops some. Altogether 130,000 to 150,000 clones are present, about four fifths being singletons, with the ten largest covering 5%. Sequenced sample: peripheral blood. The receptors were sampled from a woman between 70 and 85 years old with COVID-19, enrolled during active disease.

V usage is TRBV4-2 and J usage is TRBJ2-5; 8 bases are shared with TRBD2. The germline V gene encodes CDR1 LGHNA and CDR2 YNFKEQ. This CDR3 spans 14 amino acids. J gave up 3 bases and V 4 bases, and 4 bases lay outside the gene matches. In DNA form, the CDR3 reads TGTGCCAGCAGCCCCGGGCGGGGGGAAGAGACCCAGTACTTC. It is translated as CASSPGRGEETQYF.

The rearrangement links TRBV6-2 or TRBV6-3 to TRBJ2-2; unclear D gene. Trimming stripped 3 bases from V and 5 bases from J, with 13 bases between. This CDR3 is 15 amino acids long. Germline V gives CDR1 MNHEY, CDR2 SVGEGT. The CDR3 here is CASSYYLAETGELFF. The CDR3 DNA follows: TGTGCCAGCAGTTATTATTTGGCGGAAACCGGGGAGCTGTTTTTT.

The chain carries TRBV7-2 and TRBJ1-2; D is perhaps TRBD1 (5 bases). Trimming pared 5 bases from V and 7 bases from J, leaving 17 bases between. The germline gives CDR1 SGHTA, CDR2 FQGNSA. CDR3 length: 14 residues. CDR3: CASSPTSDRSGYTF. The CDR3 nucleotides are TGTGCCAGCAGCCCCACTAGCGACAGAAGTGGCTACACCTTC.